Presented here are 3 T cell receptor beta chains from one specimen sequenced in a study of CD8+CD57+ T cells in acquired aplastic anemia. Template material for TCR beta VDJ and CDR3 profiling consisted of genomic DNA. TCRdb fed the reads into MiXCR, producing one record per CDR3 protein. Found here are roughly 86,000 distinct CDR3 sequences, approximately 45% of them singletons; the top ten hold 65% to 70%. Specimen: sorted CD4+, CD8+, or CD8+CD57+ T cells (not recorded which) from PBMCs. These receptors were taken from a human donor in good health, serving as a control.

With respect to this clonotype: A clone one base away is much larger, so this may be a read error. The CDR3 DNA reads TGCGCCAGCAGCACGTACCAAGAGTCCCAGTACTTC. It codes for CASSTYQESQYF. This chain links TRBV5-1 with TRBJ2-5; no firm D call. The CDR3 sequence is 12 residues long. In germline, CDR1 is SGHRS, CDR2 YFSETQ. The full variable domain, with the rest looked up from reference TRBV5-1 and TRBJ2-5, is KAGVTQTPRYLIKTRGQQVTLSCSPISGHRSVSWYQQTPGQGLQFLFEYFSETQRNKGNFPGRFSGRQFSNSRSEMNVSTLELGDSALYLCASSTYQESQYFGPGTRLLVL.

This clonotype was seen only a few times. V and J are TRBV20-1 and TRBJ2-7; 8 nucleotides match TRBD1. Germline assignment: CDR1 DFQATT and CDR2 SNEGSKA (reference sequence). Trimming cost V 6 bases and J 5 bases; bases outside gene matches: 12. The CDR3 totals 14 residues. This CDR3 reads CSAQNSRGPDEQYF. CDR3 bases: TGCAGTGCACAAAACAGCAGGGGGCCCGACGAGCAGTACTTC.

The rearrangement joins TRBV9 to TRBJ1-1, with a weak D call TRBD1 (5 bases). V lost 4 bases, J lost 2 bases, and 15 bases lay in between. The CDR3 totals 15 residues. Germline V gene lookup returns CDR1 SGDLS and CDR2 YYNGEE. This CDR3 is CASSPAGRGNTEAFF. As DNA, the CDR3 is TGTGCCAGCAGCCCTGCCGGGAGGGGAAACACTGAAGCTTTCTTT.